A selection of T cell receptor beta chains follows, all from one sample in a study of T cell repertoires in cytomegalovirus infection. TCRdb redid the calling of the reads with MiXCR, one entry per CDR3 protein. Here the sample spans hundreds of thousands of distinct CDR3 sequences, about a sixth being singletons. Sequenced input: PBMCs. All receptors come from a human donor in good health (CMV status not recorded). Some clones in this sample may be carry-over from other donors' samples. Each CDR3 is given with its conserved first and last residue. For some rows the clone size is stated as once, few or many, or as a class when expanded; others skip it.

j_call clone_size v_call cdr3_aa
TRBJ1-4 few TRBV4-1 CASSRQWGANEKLFF
TRBJ2-2 few TRBV10-3 CAISEPRGQGPGELFF
TRBJ2-5 NA TRBV5-3 CASSLVGLTETQYF
TRBJ2-7 many TRBV11-2 CASSLGGYSIAYEQYF
TRBJ2-7 many TRBV7-2 CASSLDGQSYEQYF
TRBJ1-1 many TRBV7-9 CASSPDSTEAFF
TRBJ1-6 NA TRBV20-1 CSADDRLGSPLHF
TRBJ2-7 NA TRBV7-2 CASSSVGGSYNEQYF
TRBJ2-1 NA TRBV28 CASSLSTGTTAYNEQFF
TRBJ2-2 many TRBV6-2/TRBV6-3 CASSRSGTGNTGELFF
TRBJ1-5 few TRBV20-1 CSARPTGNSNQPQHF
TRBJ1-6 NA TRBV7-2 CASSLAEGSPLHF